Following are 28 T cell receptor beta chains from one sample sequenced in a study of blood T cell repertoires in COVID-19. Assay used: immunoSEQ multiplex PCR; TCRdb lists only in-frame clones, some missing. The data show approximately 210,000 clones, roughly 91% seen once. What was sequenced was peripheral blood. These receptor sequences come from a human donor in a cohort sampled during active COVID-19.

The chain joins TRBV7-8 to TRBJ1-1; D might be TRBD1 (5 bases). The V gene's germline CDR1 is SGHVS and CDR2 FQNEAQ. The length of the CDR3 is 16 residues. V was pared by 4 bases and J by 2 bases, with 17 bases between. CDR3 loop: CASSSPGRRGNTEAFF. CDR3 sequence (DNA): TGTGCCAGCAGCTCCCCCGGGAGAAGGGGCAACACTGAAGCTTTCTTT.

The chain uses TRBV28 and TRBJ2-5; the match to TRBD2 covers 12 bases. The trim removed 3 bases at V and 7 bases at J, leaving 3 bases unmatched. There are 14 residues in the CDR3. Germline values: CDR1 MDHEN, CDR2 SYDVKM. CDR3 sequence reads: CASSLTSGRGTQYF. The CDR3, as DNA: TGTGCCAGCAGTTTGACTAGCGGGAGAGGGACCCAGTACTTC.

V usage is TRBV6-2 or TRBV6-3 and J usage is TRBJ2-5; 10 bases line up with TRBD2. Trimming cost V 5 bases and J 5 bases; bases outside gene matches: 14. The CDR3 consists of 17 residues. CDR1 and CDR2 (germline): MNHEY, SVGEGT. CDR3 DNA sequence: TGTGCCAGCAGTCTCGGACTAGCGGCCCCCTCGGCGGAGACCCAGTACTTC. Its translation: CASSLGLAAPSAETQYF.

The genes are TRBV4-1 and TRBJ2-1, with D perhaps TRBD2 (6 bases). The germline V and J ends were trimmed by 4 bases and 7 bases, with 17 bases remaining between them. The length of the CDR3 is 15 residues. Per germline, CDR1 MGHRA and CDR2 YSYEKL. The CDR3 DNA reads TGCGCCAGCAGCCCCGCCGGCGGGATGTCGAATGAGCAGTTCTTC. It yields the protein CASSPAGGMSNEQFF.

The V gene is TRBV4-2, the J gene TRBJ2-1, with 12 bases identical to TRBD2. The V gene end was trimmed by 4 bases and the J gene end by 6 bases; junction bases not matched to a gene: 4. The CDR3 has 15 amino acids. Looked up from germline, CDR1 is LGHNA and CDR2 is YNFKEQ. CDR3 DNA sequence: TGTGCCAGCAGCCTGGGACTAGCGGGTTTCAATGAGCAGTTCTTC. Encoded protein: CASSLGLAGFNEQFF.

This clone was seen a handful of times. This sequence joins TRBV15 and TRBJ1-1; maybe TRBD1 (6 bases). The CDR3 has 12 amino acids. V gave up 1 base and J gave up 11 bases, with 11 bases separating them. Germline lookup yields CDR1 LNHNV and CDR2 YYDKDF (reference sequence). CDR3 in DNA: TGTGCCACCAGCAGAGCACAGGGTTTGGCTTTCTTT. It is translated as CATSRAQGLAFF.

This clone was counted a single time. The chain joins TRBV5-1 to TRBJ2-5, with D maybe TRBD2 (6 bases). Trimming took off 7 bases at V and 4 bases at J, with 8 bases between the two ends. Germline-derived CDR1 and CDR2 are SGHRS and YFSETQ. The CDR3 is 11 residues long. This CDR3 is CASEGGETQYF. CDR3 nucleotide sequence: TGCGCCAGCGAGGGAGGAGAGACCCAGTACTTC.

This sequence joins TRBV11-2 and TRBJ1-2; 9 bases match TRBD1. The CDR3 contains 15 residues. Trimming removed 4 bases from V and 5 bases from J; junction bases left unmatched: 8. The V gene's germline CDR1 is SGHAT and CDR2 FQNNGV. CDR3 DNA sequence: TGTGCCAGCAGCTCTAACAGGGGGCGTAGTTATGGCTACACCTTC. Translation: CASSSNRGRSYGYTF.

The chain uses TRBV28 and TRBJ2-7, with 8 nucleotides matching TRBD2. This CDR3 is built from 15 residues. Germline CDR1 MDHEN, CDR2 SYDVKM. With 8 bases clipped from V and 3 bases from J, the junction kept 12 bases outside the gene matches. CDR3 in DNA: TGTGCCAGCTATGGAGCGGGAGAGTCGGACTACGAGCAGTACTTC. This encodes CASYGAGESDYEQYF.

The chain uses TRBV30 and TRBJ2-3, with D possibly TRBD2 on 6 matching bases. Trimming left V 5 bases short and J 0 bases short, with 9 bases between. The CDR3 has 13 amino acids. The germline V gene has CDR1 GTSNPN and CDR2 SVGIG (reference sequence). The CDR3 is CAWRRGSTDTQYF. In DNA, the CDR3 is TGTGCCTGGCGGCGGGGAAGCACAGATACGCAGTATTTT.

This clone has just one count. This chain links TRBV19 with TRBJ1-6; TRBD1 matches at 7 bases. Trimming at V came to 5 bases and at J to 7 bases, leaving 11 bases not matched to a gene. CDR1 is LNHDA, CDR2 SQIVND, per germline (reference sequence). This CDR3 has 16 amino acids. The DNA of the CDR3 is TGTGCCAGTAGTCTGCCCCGGGACAGACTGAATTCACCCCTCCACTTT. Translated, it gives CASSLPRDRLNSPLHF.

The chain has TRBV27 and TRBJ2-3; 11 nucleotides line up with TRBD2. The CDR3 has 15 residues. Unmatched junction bases numbered 0, after V lost 0 bases and J lost 4 bases. The germline V gene has CDR1 MNHEY and CDR2 SMNVEV (reference sequence). CDR3 sequence (DNA): TGTGCCAGCAGTTTATCGACTAGCGGGGCAGATACGCAGTATTTT. It codes for CASSLSTSGADTQYF.

The V and J genes are TRBV5-1 and TRBJ1-3; D possibly corresponds to TRBD1 (5 bases). The V end was cut by 0 bases, the J end by 3 bases, with 10 bases between. This CDR3 is 15 amino acids long. Per germline, CDR1 SGHRS and CDR2 YFSETQ. The CDR3 DNA reads TGCGCCAGCAGCTTGGCCGGGGGGATTGGAAACACCATATATTTT. It is translated as CASSLAGGIGNTIYF.

The V call is TRBV18, the J call TRBJ2-7, with 12 bases lining up with TRBD2. With 0 bases clipped from V and 4 bases from J, the junction kept 7 bases outside the gene matches. The CDR3 is made up of 17 amino acids. Germline V gene data show CDR1 as KGHSH and CDR2 as LQKENI. The CDR3 is CASSPPTTSGSKYEQYF. DNA for the CDR3: TGTGCCAGCTCACCACCGACGACTAGCGGGAGTAAGTACGAGCAGTACTTC.

This chain links TRBV30 with TRBJ2-6; no clear D. The CDR3 loop spans 15 amino acids. CDR1 and CDR2 (germline): GTSNPN, SVGIG (reference sequence). The V gene lost 0 bases and the J gene lost 2 bases, with 8 bases spanning the gap. In nucleotides, the CDR3 is TGTGCCTGGAGTGTACCCGGTACTGGGGCCAACGTCCTGACTTTC. It yields the protein CAWSVPGTGANVLTF.

The rearrangement uses TRBV30 and TRBJ2-1, with D possibly being TRBD1 (5 bases). Germline V gives CDR1 GTSNPN, CDR2 SVGIG (reference sequence). CDR3 length equals 15 residues. V was pared by 0 bases and J by 6 bases, with 15 bases between. The CDR3 DNA reads as TGTGCCTGGAGTGTACAGGTGGGAAAGGGCAATGAGCAGTTCTTC. Its protein is CAWSVQVGKGNEQFF.

This clone is a singleton in its sample. This CDR3 reads CATSDSREGVLNEQFF. CDR3 nucleotide sequence: TGTGCCACCAGTGATTCGCGGGAGGGCGTCCTCAATGAGCAGTTCTTC. This chain uses TRBV24-1 with TRBJ2-1; 9 bases match TRBD2. Trimming removed 2 bases from V and 6 bases from J; junction bases left unmatched: 7. CDR3 length equals 16 residues. Germline loops: CDR1 KGHDR, CDR2 SFDVKD.

The rearrangement links TRBV28 to TRBJ2-7; the match to TRBD2 covers 13 bases. Per germline, CDR1 MDHEN and CDR2 SYDVKM. The CDR3 runs to 15 residues. After removal of 6 bases from V and 3 bases from J, the junction contained 5 bases not matched to a gene. CDR3 bases: TGTGCCAGCAGCTGGGGACTAGCGGGAATCTACGAGCAGTACTTC. This codes for CASSWGLAGIYEQYF.

The chain recombines TRBV11-2 with TRBJ1-2, with 7 nucleotides matching TRBD1. The length of the CDR3 is 16 residues. With 5 bases clipped from V and 6 bases from J, the junction kept 15 bases outside the gene matches. The germline gives CDR1 SGHAT, CDR2 FQNNGV. CDR3 protein: CASSQAPDRFSDGYTF. The DNA of the CDR3 is TGTGCCAGCAGCCAAGCACCGGACAGGTTTAGCGATGGCTACACCTTC. The full variable domain, completed using reference TRBV11-2 and TRBJ1-2, is EAGVAQSPRYKIIEKRQSVAFWCNPISGHATLYWYQQILGQGPKLLIQFQNNGVVDDSQLPKDRFSAERLKGVDSTLKIQPAKLEDSAVYLCASSQAPDRFSDGYTFGSGTRLTVV.

This chain joins TRBV4-2 and TRBJ2-5; D is perhaps TRBD1 (6 bases). V was clipped by 1 base and J by 1 base, with 16 bases between them. Germline lookup yields CDR1 LGHNA and CDR2 YNFKEQ. The CDR3 runs to 17 residues. This CDR3 is CASSQGVGQKVQETQYF. The CDR3 DNA follows: TGTGCCAGCAGCCAAGGGGTCGGACAGAAAGTCCAAGAGACCCAGTACTTC.

The chain has TRBV11-2 and TRBJ2-3; D unclear. Per the germline V gene, CDR1 is SGHAT and CDR2 is FQNNGV. V dropped 6 bases and J dropped 4 bases, with 14 bases sitting between them. The CDR3 length is 14 residues. CDR3 DNA: TGTGCCAGCAGTAAGAGAGGTTTTTCAGATACGCAGTATTTT. This gives the protein CASSKRGFSDTQYF.

The V gene is TRBV18, the J gene TRBJ1-1; TRBD1 matches at 8 bases. The CDR3 covers 17 residues. The germline V gene encodes CDR1 KGHSH and CDR2 LQKENI. V shed 3 bases, J shed 4 bases, and the junction held 13 bases outside the gene matches. The CDR3 DNA follows: TGTGCCAGCTCACCGTTAACAGGGGGGGGTTTTGGCACTGAAGCTTTCTTT. It specifies CASSPLTGGGFGTEAFF.

V is TRBV7-2 and J is TRBJ1-1; 7 positions match TRBD1. This CDR3 spans 15 amino acids. The V and J ends lost 1 base and 5 bases, in that order; junction bases with no gene match: 7. Per the germline V gene, CDR1 is SGHTA and CDR2 is FQGNSA. This chain's CDR3 is CASSLVVGTETEAFF. CDR3 DNA: TGTGCCAGCAGCTTAGTTGTTGGGACAGAAACTGAAGCTTTCTTT.

The gene calls are TRBV13 and TRBJ2-3, with D perhaps matching TRBD1 (5 bases). Germline V gives CDR1 PRHDT, CDR2 FYEKMQ (reference sequence). The CDR3 totals 16 residues. Trimming took off 0 bases at V and 1 base at J, with 11 bases between the two ends. In DNA form, the CDR3 reads TGTGCCAGCAGCTTAGGTTTGGTAGGGGGCACAGATACGCAGTATTTT. Protein: CASSLGLVGGTDTQYF. The full variable domain, its missing parts supplied by reference TRBV13 and TRBJ2-3, is AAGVIQSPRHLIKEKRETATLKCYPIPRHDTVYWYQQGPGQDPQFLISFYEKMQSDKGSIPDRFSAQQFSDYHSELNMSSLELGDSALYFCASSLGLVGGTDTQYFGPGTRLTVL.

The chain is built from TRBV4-1 and TRBJ2-1, with 10 bases identical to TRBD2. The CDR3 spans 17 residues. Germline V gene lookup returns CDR1 MGHRA and CDR2 YSYEKL. V was clipped by 3 bases and J by 5 bases; unmatched bases: 10. The CDR3 DNA reads TGCGCCAGCAGCCAGGGGGCTAGCGGGGGAAGTCACAATGAGCAGTTCTTC. It codes for CASSQGASGGSHNEQFF.

V usage is TRBV7-9 and J usage is TRBJ2-7; D possibly corresponds to TRBD1 (6 bases). The CDR3 is 15 residues long. CDR1 SEHNR and CDR2 FQNEAQ come from the germline V gene (reference sequence). The V and J ends lost 1 base and 5 bases respectively, with 15 bases between them. The CDR3 DNA is TGTGCCAGCAGCTTAGGCCAGGGGCGAGGGGACGAGCAGTACTTC. This codes for CASSLGQGRGDEQYF.

With regard to this clone: This specimen includes other DNA sequences encoding the same CDR3. The V gene is TRBV7-9, the J gene TRBJ2-6, with a weak D call TRBD2 (6 bases). The CDR3 has 16 amino acids. Looked up from germline, CDR1 is SEHNR and CDR2 is FQNEAQ (reference sequence). Trimming cost V 2 bases and J 1 base, with 9 bases left between them. The CDR3 reads CASSLSGGSGANVLTF. The CDR3 region has the DNA TGTGCCAGCAGCTTAAGTGGGGGGTCTGGGGCCAACGTCCTGACTTTC.

The genes are TRBV10-3 and TRBJ1-2; no reliable D call. The length of the CDR3 is 13 residues. V lost 3 bases, J lost 7 bases, and 12 bases lay in between. Germline V CDR1 and CDR2: ENHRY, SYGVKD. The CDR3, as DNA: TGTGCCATCAGTGAAGGAGGTATTGTTGGCTACACCTTC. Translation: CAISEGGIVGYTF.